What follows describes a single TCR beta chain. The sample belongs to a study of blood T cell repertoires in COVID-19. Trimming took 3 bases from V and 6 from J; bases not matched to a gene: 6. Per the germline V gene, CDR1 is LNHDA and CDR2 is SQIVND (reference sequence). This CDR3 is built from 14 residues. Original analysis: Amplification from reference gene primers served as the basis for estimated nucleated cell counts. Sequencing was performed with immunoSEQ multiplex PCR; in TCRdb, only in-frame clones are kept and a portion is missing. Clone size and the V and J calls come from that table; the DNA yielded D and trimming. The sample contains 250,000 to 300,000 clones, about 88% of which appear only once.

The clonotype was recovered from a woman aged 40 to 50 who had recovered from COVID-19. Sequenced sample: peripheral blood. This chain links TRBV19 with TRBJ2-7; TRBD1 matches at 9 bases. The CDR3 DNA reads TGTGCCAGTAGTATGGACAGGGGTAACGGCGAGCAGTACTTC. This translates into CASSMDRGNGEQYF. Together with reference TRBV19 and TRBJ2-7, the CDR3 gives the full variable domain: DGGITQSPKYLFRKEGQNVTLSCEQNLNHDAMYWYRQDPGQGLRLIYYSQIVNDFQKGDIAEGYSVSREKKESFPLTVTSAQKNPTAFYLCASSMDRGNGEQYFGPGTRLTVT.